This T cell receptor (beta chain) derives from a study of regulatory T cells in long-lasting Graves disease. This clonotype was seen a few times. To make TCR beta libraries, researchers used iRepertoire HTBI primers and Arm-PCR of CDR3 regions. Using its own MiXCR run on the multiplex PCR reads, TCRdb lists one record per CDR3 protein. The table lists 620,000 or so distinct CDR3 sequences, roughly 15% of them singletons. Time point reported: newly diagnosed GD, antithyroid drugs for less than 3 months. Extracted RNA from PBMCs served as the source of the TCR library. Germline V gene sequence: CDR1 MNHEY, CDR2 SVGEGT. The CDR3 totals 14 residues. The junction had 7 bases not matched to a gene; V was cut back by 5 bases and J by 3 bases. This same sample was also taken into another study, of T cells in Graves' hyperthyroidism and ophthalmopathy.

The chain joins TRBV6-2 or TRBV6-3 to TRBJ2-7; 7 bases map to TRBD1. This clonotype was sampled from a woman aged 25-40 years with Graves disease. The material was peripheral blood mononuclear cells (PBMCs), obtained at new diagnosis, from a patient treated with antithyroid drugs. CDR3 amino acids: CASSEVGQDYEQYF. The DNA of the CDR3 is TGTGCCAGCAGTGAAGTAGGACAGGACTACGAGCAGTACTTC.